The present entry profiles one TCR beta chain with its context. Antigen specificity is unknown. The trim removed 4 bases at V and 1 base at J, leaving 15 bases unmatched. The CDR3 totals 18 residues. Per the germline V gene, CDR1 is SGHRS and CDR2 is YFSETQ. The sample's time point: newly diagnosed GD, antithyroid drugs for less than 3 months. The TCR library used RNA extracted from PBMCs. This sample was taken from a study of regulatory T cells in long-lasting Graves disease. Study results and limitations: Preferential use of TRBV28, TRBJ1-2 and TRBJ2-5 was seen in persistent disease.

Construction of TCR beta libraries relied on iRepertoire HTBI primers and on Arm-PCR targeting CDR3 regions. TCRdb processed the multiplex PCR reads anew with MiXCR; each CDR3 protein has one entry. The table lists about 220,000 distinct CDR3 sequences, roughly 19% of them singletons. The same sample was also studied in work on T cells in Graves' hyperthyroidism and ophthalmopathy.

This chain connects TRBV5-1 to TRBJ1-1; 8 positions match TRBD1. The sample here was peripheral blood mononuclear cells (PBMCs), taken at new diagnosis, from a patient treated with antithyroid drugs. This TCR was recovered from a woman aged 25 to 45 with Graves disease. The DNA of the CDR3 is TGCGCCAGCAGCCTCCCCAGGACAGGGAGTTTTCAGAACACTGAAGCTTTCTTT. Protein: CASSLPRTGSFQNTEAFF.